This entry describes one T cell receptor beta chain. Its antigen is still unknown. The input for sorted-subset replicate PCRs was approximately 190 ng DNA, some 28,000 T cell genomes. Sequenced by immunoSEQ multiplex PCR; TCRdb stores in-frame clones only, minus some. The sample records a few million clones, 80% to 95% being singletons. This entry belongs to a study of shared clonotypes between healthy human individuals. General study findings and limits: Sequencing depth was predicted to influence how clonotypes are shared among donors.

Specimen: naive CD4+ T cells from PBMCs. Stated subset: CD45RA+ positively selected. This receptor was taken from a man younger than 35 in good health. Some clones in this sample may be carry-over from other donors' samples.

The CDR3 DNA sequence: TGTGCCAGCAGCTCCCGACTAGCGGGATTCACAGATACGCAGTATTTT. Residues: CASSSRLAGFTDTQYF. The chain is built from TRBV7-9 and TRBJ2-3, with 11 bases aligning to TRBD2. The CDR3 consists of 16 residues. The germline V gene encodes CDR1 SEHNR and CDR2 FQNEAQ (reference sequence). Trimming removed 4 bases from V and 2 bases from J; junction bases left unmatched: 5.